This T cell receptor (beta chain) came from a study of OX40 agonist ivuxolimab in advanced cancers. Study observations and caveats: On average, a greater number of expanded clones characterised CD8+ T cells relative to CD4+.

As concerns this clone: Its antigen is still unknown.

Trimming took 1 base from V and 6 from J; bases not matched to a gene: 11. The CDR3 loop spans 18 amino acids. Germline CDR1 is LGHNA and CDR2 is YSLEER. This table comes from immunoSEQ multiplex PCR, and its TCRdb copy is limited to in-frame clones, with some not included. The repertoire includes 30,000 to 45,000 clones, roughly 82% of them detected once, and 1.5% to 2% sits in the top ten. This receptor was taken from an adult with an advanced solid tumor such as melanoma, head and neck, liver or kidney cancer. The source material was CD4+ or CD8+ T cells sorted from blood, sampled in a trial of the OX40 agonist ivuxolimab. The chain uses TRBV4-3 and TRBJ2-3; TRBD2 matches 12 bases. CDR3 sequence reads: CASSQGIGASGGADTQYF. The CDR3 nucleotides read TGCGCCAGCAGCCAAGGGATAGGGGCTAGCGGGGGGGCGGATACGCAGTATTTT.